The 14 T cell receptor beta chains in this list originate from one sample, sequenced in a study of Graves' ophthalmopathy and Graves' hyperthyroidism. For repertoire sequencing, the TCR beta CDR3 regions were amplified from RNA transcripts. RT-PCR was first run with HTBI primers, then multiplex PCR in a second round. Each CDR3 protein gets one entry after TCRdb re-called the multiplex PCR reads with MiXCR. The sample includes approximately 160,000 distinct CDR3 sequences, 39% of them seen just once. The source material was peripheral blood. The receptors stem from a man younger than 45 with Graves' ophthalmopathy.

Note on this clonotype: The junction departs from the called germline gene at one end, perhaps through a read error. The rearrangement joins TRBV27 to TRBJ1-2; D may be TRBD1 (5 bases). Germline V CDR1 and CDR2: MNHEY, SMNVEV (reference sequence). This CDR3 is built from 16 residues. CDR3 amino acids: CAISLSTGAPNYGYTF. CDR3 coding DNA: TGTGCCATCAGTTTATCCACAGGAGCCCCTAACTACGGCTACACCTTC.

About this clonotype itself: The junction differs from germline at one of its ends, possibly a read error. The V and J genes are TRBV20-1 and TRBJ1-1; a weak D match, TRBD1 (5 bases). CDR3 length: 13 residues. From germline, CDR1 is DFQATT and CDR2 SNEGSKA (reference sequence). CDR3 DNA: TGCAGTACTAGTTCAGGGCTACAAAGTGACGCTTTCTTT. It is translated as CSTSSGLQSDAFF.

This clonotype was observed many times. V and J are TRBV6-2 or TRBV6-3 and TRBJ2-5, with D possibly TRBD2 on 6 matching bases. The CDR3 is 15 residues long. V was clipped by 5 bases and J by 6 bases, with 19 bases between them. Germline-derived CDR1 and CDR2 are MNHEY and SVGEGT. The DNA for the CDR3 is TGTGCCAGCAGTCAGCTCCAGGGTGCGGGAAAGACCCAGTACTTC. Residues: CASSQLQGAGKTQYF.

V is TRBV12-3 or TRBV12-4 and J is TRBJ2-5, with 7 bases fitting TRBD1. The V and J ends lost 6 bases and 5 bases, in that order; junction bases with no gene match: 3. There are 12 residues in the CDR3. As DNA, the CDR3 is TGTGCCAGCAGCATCAGGGGGGAGACCCAGTACTTC. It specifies CASSIRGETQYF.

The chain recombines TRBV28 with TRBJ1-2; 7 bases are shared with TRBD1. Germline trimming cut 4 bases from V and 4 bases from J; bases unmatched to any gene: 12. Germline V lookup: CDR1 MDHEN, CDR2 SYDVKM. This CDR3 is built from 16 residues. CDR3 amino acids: CASSSGDTGAFYGYTF. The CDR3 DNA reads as TGTGCCAGCAGTTCAGGGGACACAGGGGCGTTCTATGGCTACACCTTC.

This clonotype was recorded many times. The chain's CDR3 is CASSPETGADGYTF. In nucleotides, the CDR3 is TGTGCCAGCAGTCCGGAAACGGGGGCCGATGGCTACACCTTC. V gene TRBV12-3 or TRBV12-4 combines with J gene TRBJ1-2, with D possibly being TRBD1 (6 bases). Trimming pared 5 bases from V and 6 bases from J, leaving 16 bases between. The CDR3 contains 14 residues.

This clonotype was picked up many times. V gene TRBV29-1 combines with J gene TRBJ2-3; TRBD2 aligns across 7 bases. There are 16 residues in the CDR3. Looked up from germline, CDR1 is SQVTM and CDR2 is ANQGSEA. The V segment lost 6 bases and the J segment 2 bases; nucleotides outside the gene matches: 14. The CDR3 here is CSVEGTGGEDTDTQYF. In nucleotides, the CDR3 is TGCAGCGTGGAGGGGACGGGAGGTGAGGACACAGATACGCAGTATTTT.

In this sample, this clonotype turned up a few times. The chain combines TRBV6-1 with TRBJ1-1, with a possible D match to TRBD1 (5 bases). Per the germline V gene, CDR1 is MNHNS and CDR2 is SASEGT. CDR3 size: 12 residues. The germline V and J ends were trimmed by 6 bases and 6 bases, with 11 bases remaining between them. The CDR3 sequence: CASRQDMAEAFF. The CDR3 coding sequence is TGTGCCAGCAGGCAGGACATGGCTGAAGCTTTCTTT.

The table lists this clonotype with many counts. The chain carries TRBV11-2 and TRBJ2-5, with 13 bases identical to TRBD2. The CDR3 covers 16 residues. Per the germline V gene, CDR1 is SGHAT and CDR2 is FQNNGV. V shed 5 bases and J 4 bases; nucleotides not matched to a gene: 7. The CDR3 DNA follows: TGTGCCAGCAGCAGAGGACTAGCGGGAGTCCCAGAGACCCAGTACTTC. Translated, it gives CASSRGLAGVPETQYF.

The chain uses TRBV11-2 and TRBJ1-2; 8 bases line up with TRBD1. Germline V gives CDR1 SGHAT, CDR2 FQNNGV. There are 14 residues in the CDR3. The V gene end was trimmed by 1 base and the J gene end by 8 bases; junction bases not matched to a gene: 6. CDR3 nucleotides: TGTGCCAGCAGCTTAGGGACAGGGAAAGAAGGCTACACCTTC. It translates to CASSLGTGKEGYTF.

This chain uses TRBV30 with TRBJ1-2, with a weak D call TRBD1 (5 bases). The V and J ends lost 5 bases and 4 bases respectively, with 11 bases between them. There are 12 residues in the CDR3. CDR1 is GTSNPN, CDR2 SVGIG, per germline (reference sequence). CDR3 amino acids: CAWFQGIYGYTF. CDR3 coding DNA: TGTGCCTGGTTTCAGGGAATCTATGGCTACACCTTC.

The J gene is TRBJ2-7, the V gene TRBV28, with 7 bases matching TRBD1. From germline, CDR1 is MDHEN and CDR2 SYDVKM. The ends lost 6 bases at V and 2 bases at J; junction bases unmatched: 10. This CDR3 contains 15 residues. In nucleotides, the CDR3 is TGTGCCAGCAGAAAGGACAGGCCCTTTCCCTACGAGCAGTACTTC. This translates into CASRKDRPFPYEQYF.

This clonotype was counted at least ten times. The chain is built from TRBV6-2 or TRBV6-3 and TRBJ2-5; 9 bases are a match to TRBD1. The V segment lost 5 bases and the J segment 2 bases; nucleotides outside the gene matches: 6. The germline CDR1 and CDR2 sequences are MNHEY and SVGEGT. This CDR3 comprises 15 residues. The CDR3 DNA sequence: TGTGCCAGCAGTCCCTGGACAGGGGAGCAAGAGACCCAGTACTTC. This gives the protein CASSPWTGEQETQYF.

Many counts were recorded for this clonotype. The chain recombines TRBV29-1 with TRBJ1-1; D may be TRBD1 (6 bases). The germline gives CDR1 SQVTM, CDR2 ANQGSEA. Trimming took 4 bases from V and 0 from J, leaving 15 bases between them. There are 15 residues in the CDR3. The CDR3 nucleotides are TGCAGCGTTGCCCTCGAGGCAGGGGTGAACACTGAAGCTTTCTTT. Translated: CSVALEAGVNTEAFF.